The sequence of this T cell receptor beta chain was determined in a study of PD-1 blockade in classical Hodgkin lymphoma. The overall study: A 3 mg/kg intravenous dose of nivolumab was received by patients every 2 weeks. Points from the study as a whole: CD4+ TCR diversity climbed significantly by C4D1, unlike CD8+ TCR diversity. Complete responders matched newly diagnosed patients in baseline diversity.

Using immunoSEQ multiplex PCR, the repertoire was profiled, and TCRdb retains in-frame clones only, with some absent. The table shows about 20,000 clones, with roughly 82% occurring only once. To note about this clone: Its target is unknown.

The CDR3 contains 15 residues. Trimming removed 9 bases from V and 0 bases from J, with 15 bases in between. CDR1 and CDR2 (germline): LNHDA, SQIVND (reference sequence). Stated time point: cycle 4 day 1 (C4D1), after 6 weeks of nivolumab. Each patient's relapse followed autologous stem cell transplantation, and brentuximab vedotin exposure varied. CD8+ T cell isolation from thawed PBMCs was performed by magnetic negative selection. This clonotype originated in a human donor with classical Hodgkin lymphoma. The sequencing used CD8+ T cells from blood, collected before the fourth cycle of nivolumab. The chain carries TRBV19 and TRBJ2-1; possible D gene TRBD2, 5 bases. For the CDR3, the DNA is TGTGCCAGCTCCGACTACCCGAGCTCCTACAATGAGCAGTTCTTC. Translated: CASSDYPSSYNEQFF.